This is a list of T cell receptor beta chains from one sample in a study of T cell responses to AZD1222 COVID-19 vaccine. Assay: immunoSEQ multiplex PCR; the TCRdb copy retains only in-frame clones and omits some. The sample contains over 130,000 clones, roughly 93% of which appear only once. This sample comprised peripheral blood, obtained 28 days after the second AZD1222 dose. The receptor source for this set is an adult who received the AZD1222 COVID-19 vaccine. The CDR3 runs from the conserved cysteine through the conserved F or W. D genes are given only for firm matches. Part of the rows lack a size; the others show once, few, many or a class for expanded clones.

j_gene: TRBJ2-3; d_gene: .; abundance: once; v_gene: TRBV9; CDR3nt: TGTGCCAGCAGCGCACAGGACCTGAGAGCAGATACGCAGTATTTT; CDR3aa: CASSAQDLRADTQYF
j_gene: TRBJ1-3; d_gene: .; abundance: .; v_gene: TRBV11-2; CDR3nt: TGTGCCAGCAACCAGGGATCTGGAAACACCATATATTTT; CDR3aa: CASNQGSGNTIYF
j_gene: TRBJ1-2; d_gene: .; abundance: .; v_gene: TRBV3-1/TRBV3-2; CDR3nt: TGTGCCAGCGCCGGCGGACCTAAGGACTATGGCTACACCTTC; CDR3aa: CASAGGPKDYGYTF
j_gene: TRBJ1-2; d_gene: .; abundance: .; v_gene: TRBV30; CDR3nt: TGTGCCTGGAGTGAGTCAGGGAAGAACTATGGCTACACCTTC; CDR3aa: CAWSESGKNYGYTF
j_gene: TRBJ2-3; d_gene: TRBD2; abundance: .; v_gene: TRBV11-3; CDR3nt: TGTGCCAGCAGCTTGACGGCCCTCGGGGCGGGGGGATTCACAGATACGCAGTATTTT; CDR3aa: CASSLTALGAGGFTDTQYF
j_gene: TRBJ1-1; d_gene: .; abundance: .; v_gene: TRBV11-2; CDR3nt: TGTGCCAGCAGCTTAGATCGCGTGGCAGGGAGCACTGAAGCTTTCTTT; CDR3aa: CASSLDRVAGSTEAFF
j_gene: TRBJ1-2; d_gene: .; abundance: once; v_gene: TRBV18; CDR3nt: TGTGCCAGCTCACCAGACAGCTTATATGGCTACACCTTC; CDR3aa: CASSPDSLYGYTF
j_gene: TRBJ2-3; d_gene: .; abundance: .; v_gene: TRBV12-3/TRBV12-4; CDR3nt: TGTGCCAGCAGTGGACAGAGCACAGATACGCAGTATTTT; CDR3aa: CASSGQSTDTQYF
j_gene: TRBJ1-1; d_gene: .; abundance: once; v_gene: TRBV2; CDR3nt: TGTGCCAGCAGTGGTCGGGTAGGGCGAGACACTGAAGCTTTCTTT; CDR3aa: CASSGRVGRDTEAFF
j_gene: TRBJ2-6; d_gene: .; abundance: .; v_gene: TRBV5-5; CDR3nt: TGTGCCAGCAGCTTGGAGGGATACTCTGGGGCCAACGTCCTGACTTTC; CDR3aa: CASSLEGYSGANVLTF
j_gene: TRBJ2-1; d_gene: TRBD1; abundance: .; v_gene: TRBV29-1; CDR3nt: TGCAGCGTCTCATCTTGGACAGGAGAGGTTTGGGATGAGCAGTTCTTC; CDR3aa: CSVSSWTGEVWDEQFF
j_gene: TRBJ1-1; d_gene: TRBD1; abundance: .; v_gene: TRBV5-1; CDR3nt: TGCGCCAGCACCAAACAGGGGGCAAGGGACGGCACTGAAGCTTTCTTT; CDR3aa: CASTKQGARDGTEAFF
j_gene: TRBJ2-5; d_gene: .; abundance: .; v_gene: TRBV21-1; CDR3nt: TGTGCCAGCAGCCCGAGGGTCGGCTTGTTATTGGGACAGGGATGGGAGACCCAGTACTTC; CDR3aa: CASSPRVGLLLGQGWETQYF
j_gene: TRBJ1-1; d_gene: .; abundance: .; v_gene: TRBV19; CDR3nt: TGTGCCAGTAGTATAGGGACGAGGGGGAGGACTGAAGCTTTCTTT; CDR3aa: CASSIGTRGRTEAFF
j_gene: TRBJ1-1; d_gene: .; abundance: .; v_gene: TRBV29-1; CDR3nt: TGCAGCGGTAGACTCGGGACCGGGGACACTGAAGCTTTCTTT; CDR3aa: CSGRLGTGDTEAFF
j_gene: TRBJ1-2; d_gene: .; abundance: .; v_gene: TRBV6-5; CDR3nt: TGTGCCAGCAGTATGGACGGTAACTATGGCTACACCTTC; CDR3aa: CASSMDGNYGYTF
j_gene: TRBJ1-6; d_gene: .; abundance: .; v_gene: TRBV5-1; CDR3nt: TGCGCCAGCAGCTTGGCCGTGCGAAGTTCACCCCTCCACTTT; CDR3aa: CASSLAVRSSPLHF
j_gene: TRBJ2-5; d_gene: .; abundance: once; v_gene: TRBV27; CDR3nt: TGTGCCAGCGGACCTTTATCGGACTTC; CDR3aa: CASGPLSDF
j_gene: TRBJ1-6; d_gene: .; abundance: .; v_gene: TRBV15; CDR3nt: TGTGCCACCAGCCCCCAAGAGGGGTCAGGTTCACCCCTCCACTTT; CDR3aa: CATSPQEGSGSPLHF
j_gene: TRBJ1-1; d_gene: .; abundance: .; v_gene: TRBV4-2; CDR3nt: TGTGCCAGCAGCCGTGACAGGTTGGGCACTGAAGCTTTCTTT; CDR3aa: CASSRDRLGTEAFF
j_gene: TRBJ1-1; d_gene: .; abundance: .; v_gene: TRBV19; CDR3nt: TGTGCCAGTAGTGTCCAGGGAAACACTGAAGCTTTCTTT; CDR3aa: CASSVQGNTEAFF
j_gene: TRBJ1-5; d_gene: .; abundance: .; v_gene: TRBV28; CDR3nt: TGTGCCAGCAGTCCCGACAGCAATCAGCCCCAGCATTTT; CDR3aa: CASSPDSNQPQHF
j_gene: TRBJ1-2; d_gene: .; abundance: .; v_gene: TRBV14; CDR3nt: TGTGCCAGCAGCCAAGGGGAAAAAAGGCACTATGGCTACACCTTC; CDR3aa: CASSQGEKRHYGYTF
j_gene: TRBJ2-2; d_gene: TRBD1; abundance: .; v_gene: TRBV28; CDR3nt: TGTGCCAGCACCGAGGGGGACAGGGTTGGCACCGGGGAGCTGTTTTTT; CDR3aa: CASTEGDRVGTGELFF
j_gene: TRBJ1-2; d_gene: .; abundance: .; v_gene: TRBV6-5; CDR3nt: TGTGCCAGCAGTCCATACGTTGGGCCTAACTATGGCTACACCTTC; CDR3aa: CASSPYVGPNYGYTF
j_gene: TRBJ1-6; d_gene: .; abundance: .; v_gene: TRBV29-1; CDR3nt: TGCAGCGTTAAGGAGGGTAATTCACCCCTCCACTTT; CDR3aa: CSVKEGNSPLHF
j_gene: TRBJ2-7; d_gene: TRBD2; abundance: .; v_gene: TRBV20-1; CDR3nt: TGCAGTGCTAGTGATCGGGGACTAGCAGGGGGGCACGAGCAGTACTTC; CDR3aa: CSASDRGLAGGHEQYF
j_gene: TRBJ2-5; d_gene: TRBD1; abundance: .; v_gene: TRBV2; CDR3nt: TGTGCCAGCAGTGCCTACGACAGGGAGAGGACCCAGTACTTC; CDR3aa: CASSAYDRERTQYF
j_gene: TRBJ1-6; d_gene: .; abundance: .; v_gene: TRBV10-1; CDR3nt: TGCGCCAGCAGTGAGGACTCTAATTCACCCCTCCACTTT; CDR3aa: CASSEDSNSPLHF
j_gene: TRBJ1-2; d_gene: .; abundance: .; v_gene: TRBV6-5; CDR3nt: TGTGCCAGCAGTTACTCGAGGGGAAACTATGGCTACACCTTC; CDR3aa: CASSYSRGNYGYTF
j_gene: TRBJ2-1; d_gene: TRBD2; abundance: .; v_gene: TRBV5-1; CDR3nt: TGCGCCAGCAGCCCTGGACTAGCAGACTACAATGAGCAGTTCTTC; CDR3aa: CASSPGLADYNEQFF
j_gene: TRBJ2-1; d_gene: TRBD2; abundance: .; v_gene: TRBV20-1; CDR3nt: TGCAGTGCTAGTTCGTTAGTACGGGGGGACAATGAGCAGTTCTTC; CDR3aa: CSASSLVRGDNEQFF
j_gene: TRBJ2-6; d_gene: .; abundance: .; v_gene: TRBV5-4; CDR3nt: TGTGCCAGCAGCTTGCTGGTCTCTGGGGCCAACGTCCTGACTTTC; CDR3aa: CASSLLVSGANVLTF
j_gene: TRBJ2-1; d_gene: .; abundance: .; v_gene: TRBV6-5; CDR3nt: TGTGCCAGCAGGCCGTCTATCAGCTCCTACAATGAGCAGTTCTTC; CDR3aa: CASRPSISSYNEQFF
j_gene: TRBJ2-2; d_gene: .; abundance: .; v_gene: TRBV28; CDR3nt: TGTGCCAGCAGTTTCCAGGGAAGGGACACCGGGGAGCTGTTTTTT; CDR3aa: CASSFQGRDTGELFF